This T cell receptor beta chain came from a study of vaccination and CD4 T cells after COVID-19. Background on the study: The convalescents, six males and four females, included two who were Hispanic. Each control culture was treated with a CEFX pool, an HIV-1 Nef pool, or no peptide.

Treatment reported: roughly 11-day PBMC culture with coronavirus spike peptide pools or control peptides (ViraFEST assay). Germline CDR1 is SGHVS and CDR2 is FQNEAQ. This CDR3 is 14 amino acids long. The V gene lost 5 bases and the J gene lost 3 bases, with 14 bases spanning the gap. Researchers used the Oncomine TCR Beta short-read assay to sequence DNA from cultured CD4+ T cells. TCRdb independently ran MiXCR on the PCR reads; one entry per CDR3 protein. The table records about 15,000 distinct CDR3 sequences, approximately 28% of them present only once. In its sample, this clonotype was seen a few times. Its antigen is unknown.

This sequence was found in a human donor with COVID-19. The rearrangement uses TRBV7-8 and TRBJ2-7; no clear D. The sequencing sample was made of cultured CD4+ T cells from blood. This chain's CDR3 is CASSRDRRDYEQYF. DNA for the CDR3: TGTGCCAGCAGCAGAGATAGACGAGACTACGAGCAGTACTTC.